This T cell receptor beta chain came from a study of regulatory T cells in long-lasting Graves disease. The overall study: Those with persistent Graves' disease had received antithyroid drugs for over 5 years with positive TSH receptor antibodies. General observations from the study: TRBV28, TRBJ1-2 and TRBJ2-5 were favored in persistent disease. Thyroid tissue was not sampled; only peripheral blood was.

Time point noted: persistent/refractory GD, antithyroid drugs over 5 years with positive TRAb. TCR sequences were obtained from RNA taken from PBMCs. Germline loops: CDR1 MNHEY, CDR2 SVGAGI. V was clipped by 2 bases and J by 7 bases; unmatched bases: 5. The CDR3 contains 14 residues. To make TCR beta libraries, researchers used iRepertoire HTBI primers and Arm-PCR of CDR3 regions. Per the original methods: From all samples, identification returned approximately 15 TRBJ and approximately 67 TRBV segments. TCRdb reprocessed the multiplex PCR reads with MiXCR, giving one entry per CDR3 protein. TCRdb's processing, not the authors' own work, is the source of the V and J calls. The data contain roughly 700,000 distinct CDR3 sequences, about 30% of them singletons. With respect to this clonotype: What it recognizes is unknown.

Sequencing was performed on peripheral blood mononuclear cells (PBMCs), taken when the disease was refractory, from a patient treated with antithyroid drugs. The clonotype was recovered from a female donor with Graves disease. V and J are TRBV6-5 and TRBJ1-5; 7 nucleotides align to TRBD1. This CDR3 reads CASSYTGAGQPQHF. CDR3 coding DNA: TGTGCCAGCAGTTACACAGGGGCGGGCCAGCCCCAGCATTTT.